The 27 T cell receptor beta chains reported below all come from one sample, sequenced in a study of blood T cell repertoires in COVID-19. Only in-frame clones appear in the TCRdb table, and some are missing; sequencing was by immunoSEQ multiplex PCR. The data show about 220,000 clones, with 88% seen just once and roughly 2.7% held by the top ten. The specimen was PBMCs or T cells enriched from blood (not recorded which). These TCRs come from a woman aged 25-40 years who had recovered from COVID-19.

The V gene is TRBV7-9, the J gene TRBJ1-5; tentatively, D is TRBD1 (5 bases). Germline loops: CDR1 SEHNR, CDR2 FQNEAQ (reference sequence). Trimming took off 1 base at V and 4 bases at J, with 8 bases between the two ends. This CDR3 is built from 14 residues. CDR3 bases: TGTGCCAGCAGCTTAGAACAGGCTAATCAGCCCCAGCATTTT. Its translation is CASSLEQANQPQHF.

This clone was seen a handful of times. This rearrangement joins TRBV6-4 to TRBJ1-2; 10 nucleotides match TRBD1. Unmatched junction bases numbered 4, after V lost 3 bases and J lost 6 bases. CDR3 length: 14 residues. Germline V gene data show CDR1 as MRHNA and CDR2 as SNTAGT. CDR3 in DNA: TGTGCCAGCAGTGAAGCCGGGACAGGGGATGGCTACACCTTC. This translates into CASSEAGTGDGYTF.

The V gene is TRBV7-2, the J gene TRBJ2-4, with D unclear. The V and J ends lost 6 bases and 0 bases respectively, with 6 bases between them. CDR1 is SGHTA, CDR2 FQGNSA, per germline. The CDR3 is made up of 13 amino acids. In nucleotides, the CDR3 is TGTGCCAGCAGGGGCATAGCCAAAAACATTCAGTACTTC. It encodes CASRGIAKNIQYF. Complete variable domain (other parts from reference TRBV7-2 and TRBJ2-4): GAGVSQSPSNKVTEKGKDVELRCDPISGHTALYWYRQSLGQGLEFLIYFQGNSAPDKSGLPSDRFSAERTGGSVSTLTIQRTQQEDSAVYLCASRGIAKNIQYFGAGTRLSVL.

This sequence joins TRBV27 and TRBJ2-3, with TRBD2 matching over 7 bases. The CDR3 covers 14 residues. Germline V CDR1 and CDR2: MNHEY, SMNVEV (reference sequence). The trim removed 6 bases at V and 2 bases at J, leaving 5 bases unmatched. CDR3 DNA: TGTGCCAGCAGGGGGGGGATCGTCACAGATACGCAGTATTTT. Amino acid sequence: CASRGGIVTDTQYF.

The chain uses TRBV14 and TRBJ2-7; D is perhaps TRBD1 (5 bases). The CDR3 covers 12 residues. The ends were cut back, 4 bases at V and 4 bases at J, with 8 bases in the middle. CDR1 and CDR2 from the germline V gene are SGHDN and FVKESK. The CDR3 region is CASSLTEYEQYF. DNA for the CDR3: TGTGCCAGCAGCCTGACAGAGTACGAGCAGTACTTC.

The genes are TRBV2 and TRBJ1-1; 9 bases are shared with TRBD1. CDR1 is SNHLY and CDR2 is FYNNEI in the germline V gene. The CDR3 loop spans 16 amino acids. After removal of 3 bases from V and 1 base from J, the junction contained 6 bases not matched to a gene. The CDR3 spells CASSEGDRAGNTEAFF. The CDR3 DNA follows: TGTGCCAGCAGTGAGGGGGACAGGGCTGGGAACACTGAAGCTTTCTTT.

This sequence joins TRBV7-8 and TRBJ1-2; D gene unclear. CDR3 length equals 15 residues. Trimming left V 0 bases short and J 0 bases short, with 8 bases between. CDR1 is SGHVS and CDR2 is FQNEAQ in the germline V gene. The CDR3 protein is CASSLARISNYGYTF. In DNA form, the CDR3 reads TGTGCCAGCAGCTTAGCGCGGATATCTAACTATGGCTACACCTTC. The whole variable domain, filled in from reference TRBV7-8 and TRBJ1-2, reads GAGVSQSPRYKVAKRGQDVALRCDPISGHVSLFWYQQALGQGPEFLTYFQNEAQLDKSGLPSDRFFAERPEGSVSTLKIQRTQQEDSAVYLCASSLARISNYGYTFGSGTRLTVV.

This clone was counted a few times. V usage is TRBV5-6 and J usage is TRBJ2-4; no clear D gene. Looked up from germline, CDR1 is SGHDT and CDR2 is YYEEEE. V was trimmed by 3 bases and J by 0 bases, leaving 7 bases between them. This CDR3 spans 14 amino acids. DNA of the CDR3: TGTGCCAGCAGCTCATTAGTAGCCAAAAACATTCAGTACTTC. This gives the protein CASSSLVAKNIQYF. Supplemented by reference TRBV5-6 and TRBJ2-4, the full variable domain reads DAGVTQSPTHLIKTRGQQVTLRCSPKSGHDTVSWYQQALGQGPQFIFQYYEEEERQRGNFPDRFSGHQFPNYSSELNVNALLLGDSALYLCASSSLVAKNIQYFGAGTRLSVL.

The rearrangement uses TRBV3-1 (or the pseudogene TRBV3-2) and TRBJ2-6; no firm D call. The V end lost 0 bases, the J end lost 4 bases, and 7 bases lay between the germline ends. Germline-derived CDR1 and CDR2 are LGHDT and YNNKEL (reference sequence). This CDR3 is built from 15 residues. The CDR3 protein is CASSQDLQGANVLTF. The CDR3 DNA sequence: TGTGCCAGCAGCCAAGATTTACAGGGGGCCAACGTCCTGACTTTC.

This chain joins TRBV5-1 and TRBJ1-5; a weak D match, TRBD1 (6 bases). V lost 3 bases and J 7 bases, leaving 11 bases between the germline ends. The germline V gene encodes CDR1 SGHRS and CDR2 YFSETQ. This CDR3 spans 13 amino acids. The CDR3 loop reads CASSSTQGQPQHF. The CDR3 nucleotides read TGCGCCAGCAGCTCGACTCAGGGGCAGCCCCAGCATTTT.

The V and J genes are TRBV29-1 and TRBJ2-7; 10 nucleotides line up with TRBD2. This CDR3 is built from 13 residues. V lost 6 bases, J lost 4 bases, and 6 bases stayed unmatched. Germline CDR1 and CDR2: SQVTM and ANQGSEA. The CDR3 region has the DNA TGCAGCGTAGGGGGACTAGCGTCTTACGAGCAGTACTTC. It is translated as CSVGGLASYEQYF.

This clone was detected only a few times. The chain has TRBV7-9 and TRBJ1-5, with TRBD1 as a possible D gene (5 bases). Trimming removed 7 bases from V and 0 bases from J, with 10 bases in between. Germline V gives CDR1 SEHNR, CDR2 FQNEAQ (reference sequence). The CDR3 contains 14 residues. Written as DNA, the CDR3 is TGTGCCAGCAATAACGGGGGTAGCAATCAGCCCCAGCATTTT. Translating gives CASNNGGSNQPQHF.

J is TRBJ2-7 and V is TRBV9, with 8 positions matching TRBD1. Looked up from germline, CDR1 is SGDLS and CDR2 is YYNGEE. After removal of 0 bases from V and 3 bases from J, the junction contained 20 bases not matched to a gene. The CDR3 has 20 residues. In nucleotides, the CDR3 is TGTGCCAGCAGCGTAGAAGAAGACAGGGGATACAGGTCCTCCAACTACGAGCAGTACTTC. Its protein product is CASSVEEDRGYRSSNYEQYF. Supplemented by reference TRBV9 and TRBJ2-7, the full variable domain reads DSGVTQTPKHLITATGQRVTLRCSPRSGDLSVYWYQQSLDQGLQFLIQYYNGEERAKGNILERFSAQQFPDLHSELNLSSLELGDSALYFCASSVEEDRGYRSSNYEQYFGPGTRLTVT.

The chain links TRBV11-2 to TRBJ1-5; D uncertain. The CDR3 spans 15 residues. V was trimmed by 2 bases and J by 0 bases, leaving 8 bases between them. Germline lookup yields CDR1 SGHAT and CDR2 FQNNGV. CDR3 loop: CASSLHGYSNQPQHF. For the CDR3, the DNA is TGTGCCAGCAGCTTACACGGTTATAGCAATCAGCCCCAGCATTTT.

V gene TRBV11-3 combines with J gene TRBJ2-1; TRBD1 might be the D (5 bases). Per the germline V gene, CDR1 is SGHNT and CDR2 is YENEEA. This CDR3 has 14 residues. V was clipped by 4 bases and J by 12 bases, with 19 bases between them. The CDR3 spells CASSSGQVQDGQFF. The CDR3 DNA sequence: TGTGCCAGCAGCTCCGGACAAGTCCAGGATGGGCAGTTCTTC.

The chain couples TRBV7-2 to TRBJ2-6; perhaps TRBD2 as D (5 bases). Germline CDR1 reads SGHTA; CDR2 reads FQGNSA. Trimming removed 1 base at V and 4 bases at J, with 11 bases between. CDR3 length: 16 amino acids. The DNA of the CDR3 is TGTGCCAGCAGCTTAGTGCGGGCGCTGGGGGCCAACGTCCTGACTTTC. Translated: CASSLVRALGANVLTF. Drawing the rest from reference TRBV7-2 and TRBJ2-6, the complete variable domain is GAGVSQSPSNKVTEKGKDVELRCDPISGHTALYWYRQSLGQGLEFLIYFQGNSAPDKSGLPSDRFSAERTGGSVSTLTIQRTQQEDSAVYLCASSLVRALGANVLTFGAGSRLTVL.

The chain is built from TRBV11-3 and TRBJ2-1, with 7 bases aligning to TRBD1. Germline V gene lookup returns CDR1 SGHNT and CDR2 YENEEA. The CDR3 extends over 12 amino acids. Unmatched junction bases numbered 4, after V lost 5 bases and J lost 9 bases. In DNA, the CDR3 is TGTGCCAGCAGCAAACGGACAGGTGAGCAGTTCTTC. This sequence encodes CASSKRTGEQFF.

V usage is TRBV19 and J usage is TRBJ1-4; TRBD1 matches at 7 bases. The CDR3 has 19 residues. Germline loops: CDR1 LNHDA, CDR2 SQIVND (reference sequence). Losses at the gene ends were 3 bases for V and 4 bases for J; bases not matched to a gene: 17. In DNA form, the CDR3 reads TGTGCCAGTAGTATGTACCCGACAGGGCGGATAGGGAGTAATGAAAAACTGTTTTTT. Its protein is CASSMYPTGRIGSNEKLFF.

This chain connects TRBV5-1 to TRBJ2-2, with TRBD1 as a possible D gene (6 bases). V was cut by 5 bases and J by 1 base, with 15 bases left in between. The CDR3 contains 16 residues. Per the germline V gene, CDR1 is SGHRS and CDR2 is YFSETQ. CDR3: CASRPGTTWNTGELFF. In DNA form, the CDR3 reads TGCGCCAGCAGGCCCGGGACAACTTGGAACACCGGGGAGCTGTTTTTT.

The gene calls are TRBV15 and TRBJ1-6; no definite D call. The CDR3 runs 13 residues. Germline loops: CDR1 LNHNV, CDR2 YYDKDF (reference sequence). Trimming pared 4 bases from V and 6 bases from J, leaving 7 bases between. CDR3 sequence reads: CATSTLGNSPLHF. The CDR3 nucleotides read TGTGCCACCAGCACCCTAGGTAATTCACCCCTCCACTTT.

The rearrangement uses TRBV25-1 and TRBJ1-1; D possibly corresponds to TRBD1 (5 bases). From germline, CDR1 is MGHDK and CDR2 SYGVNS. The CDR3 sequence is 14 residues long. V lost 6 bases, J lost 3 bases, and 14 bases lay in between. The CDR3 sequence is CASSPGREYTEAFF. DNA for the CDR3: TGTGCCAGCAGCCCAGGGCGTGAGTACACTGAAGCTTTCTTT.

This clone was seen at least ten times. CDR3 coding DNA: TGTGCCAGCAGCCAAGAAACAGGGGTGGGGGCAGATACGCAGTATTTT. It encodes CASSQETGVGADTQYF. This chain joins TRBV4-2 and TRBJ2-3, with 7 bases matching TRBD1. The germline gives CDR1 LGHNA, CDR2 YNFKEQ. The CDR3 contains 16 residues. J was trimmed by 4 bases and V by 0 bases; bases with no gene match: 7.

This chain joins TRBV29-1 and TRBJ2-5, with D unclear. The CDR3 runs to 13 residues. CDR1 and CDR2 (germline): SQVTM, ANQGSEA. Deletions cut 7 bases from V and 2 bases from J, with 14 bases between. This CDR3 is CSAGSGLQETQYF. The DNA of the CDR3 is TGCAGCGCTGGGTCAGGCCTGCAAGAGACCCAGTACTTC. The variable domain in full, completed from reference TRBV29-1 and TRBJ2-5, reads SAVISQKPSRDICQRGTSLTIQCQVDSQVTMMFWYRQQPGQSLTLIATANQGSEATYESGFVIDKFPISRPNLTFSTLTVSNMSPEDSSIYLCSAGSGLQETQYFGPGTRLLVL.

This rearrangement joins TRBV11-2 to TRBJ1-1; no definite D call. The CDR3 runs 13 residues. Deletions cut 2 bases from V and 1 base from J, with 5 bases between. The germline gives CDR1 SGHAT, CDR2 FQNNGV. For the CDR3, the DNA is TGTGCCAGCAGCTTATCATCGAACACTGAAGCTTTCTTT. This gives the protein CASSLSSNTEAFF.

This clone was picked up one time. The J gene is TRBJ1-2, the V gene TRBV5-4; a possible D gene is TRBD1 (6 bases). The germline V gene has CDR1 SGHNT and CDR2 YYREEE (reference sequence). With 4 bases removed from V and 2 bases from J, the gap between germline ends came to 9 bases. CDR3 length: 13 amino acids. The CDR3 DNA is TGTGCCAGCAGCACTGGGGGCAACTATGGCTACACCTTC. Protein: CASSTGGNYGYTF.

The CDR3 here is CASSFGQGNTEAFF. CDR3 sequence (DNA): TGTGCCAGCAGCTTCGGACAGGGGAACACTGAAGCTTTCTTT. This chain joins TRBV7-2 and TRBJ1-1; 8 bases are shared with TRBD1. The germline CDR1 and CDR2 sequences are SGHTA and FQGNSA. CDR3 length: 14 amino acids. The J segment lost 1 base and the V segment lost 3 bases, leaving 1 base of the junction unmatched.

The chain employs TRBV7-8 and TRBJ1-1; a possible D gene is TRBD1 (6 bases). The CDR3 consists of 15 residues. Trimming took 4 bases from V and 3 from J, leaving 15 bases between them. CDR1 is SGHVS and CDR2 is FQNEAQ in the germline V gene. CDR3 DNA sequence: TGTGCCAGCAGCTCGACACAGGGAAGGGACACTGAAGCTTTCTTT. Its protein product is CASSSTQGRDTEAFF.